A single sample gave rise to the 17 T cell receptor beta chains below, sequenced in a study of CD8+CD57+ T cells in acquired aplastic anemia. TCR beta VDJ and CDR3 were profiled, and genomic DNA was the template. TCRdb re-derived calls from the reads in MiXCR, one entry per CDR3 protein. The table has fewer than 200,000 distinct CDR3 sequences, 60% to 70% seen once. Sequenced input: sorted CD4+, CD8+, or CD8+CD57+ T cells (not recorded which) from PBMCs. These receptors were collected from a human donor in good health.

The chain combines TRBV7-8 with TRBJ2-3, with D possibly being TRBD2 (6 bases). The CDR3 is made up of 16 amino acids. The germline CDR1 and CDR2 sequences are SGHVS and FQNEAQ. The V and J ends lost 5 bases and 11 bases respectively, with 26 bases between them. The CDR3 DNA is TGTGCCAGCAGCCCCGTAGCGGTGGGCCGCTACAATGAGCAGTATTTT. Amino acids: CASSPVAVGRYNEQYF.

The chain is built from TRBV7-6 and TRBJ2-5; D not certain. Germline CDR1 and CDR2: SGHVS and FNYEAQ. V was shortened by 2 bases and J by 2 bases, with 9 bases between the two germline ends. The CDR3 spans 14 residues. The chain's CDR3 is CASSLMPEQETQYF. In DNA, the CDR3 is TGTGCCAGCAGCTTAATGCCCGAACAAGAGACCCAGTACTTC. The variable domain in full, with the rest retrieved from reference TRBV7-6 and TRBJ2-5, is GAGVSQSPRYKVTKRGQDVALRCDPISGHVSLYWYRQALGQGPEFLTYFNYEAQQDKSGLPNDRFSAERPEGSISTLTIQRTEQRDSAMYRCASSLMPEQETQYFGPGTRLLVL.

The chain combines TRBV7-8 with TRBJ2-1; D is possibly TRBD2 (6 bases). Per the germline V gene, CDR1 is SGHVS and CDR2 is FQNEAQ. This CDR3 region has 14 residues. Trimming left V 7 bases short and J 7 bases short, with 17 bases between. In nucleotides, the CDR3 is TGTGCCAGCAACCCGGAGGGCCACCGAAATGAGCAGTTCTTC. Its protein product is CASNPEGHRNEQFF.

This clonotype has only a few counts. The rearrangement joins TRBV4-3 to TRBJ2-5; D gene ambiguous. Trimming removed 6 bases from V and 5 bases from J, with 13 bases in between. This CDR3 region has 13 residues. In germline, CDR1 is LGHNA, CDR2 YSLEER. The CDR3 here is CASRIRSDETQYF. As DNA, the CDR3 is TGCGCCAGCAGGATCCGGTCGGACGAGACCCAGTACTTC.

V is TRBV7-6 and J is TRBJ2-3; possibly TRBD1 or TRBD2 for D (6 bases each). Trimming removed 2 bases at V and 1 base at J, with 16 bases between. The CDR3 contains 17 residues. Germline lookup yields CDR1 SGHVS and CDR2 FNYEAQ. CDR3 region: CASSLTGGGPGTDTQYF. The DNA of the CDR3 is TGTGCCAGCAGCTTAACCGGGGGCGGCCCGGGCACAGATACGCAGTATTTT.

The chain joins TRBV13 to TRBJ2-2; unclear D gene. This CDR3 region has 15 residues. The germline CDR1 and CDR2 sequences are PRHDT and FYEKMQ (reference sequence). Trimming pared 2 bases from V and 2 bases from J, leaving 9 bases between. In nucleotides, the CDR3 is TGTGCCAGCAGCTTAACTCCGGTAAACACCGGGGAGCTGTTTTTT. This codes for CASSLTPVNTGELFF.

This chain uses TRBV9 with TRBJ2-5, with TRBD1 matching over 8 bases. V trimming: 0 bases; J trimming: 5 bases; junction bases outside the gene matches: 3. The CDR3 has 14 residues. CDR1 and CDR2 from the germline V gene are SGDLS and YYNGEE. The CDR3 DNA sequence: TGTGCCAGCAGCGTAGCAGGGGGCATCGAGACCCAGTACTTC. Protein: CASSVAGGIETQYF.

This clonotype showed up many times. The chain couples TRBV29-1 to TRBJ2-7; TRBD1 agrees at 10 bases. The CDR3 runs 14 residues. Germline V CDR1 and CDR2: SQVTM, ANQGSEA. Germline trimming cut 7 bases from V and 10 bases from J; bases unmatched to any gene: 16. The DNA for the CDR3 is TGCAGCGCTACCGTCCGCTCCGGGACAGGGGAACAGTACTTC. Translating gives CSATVRSGTGEQYF.

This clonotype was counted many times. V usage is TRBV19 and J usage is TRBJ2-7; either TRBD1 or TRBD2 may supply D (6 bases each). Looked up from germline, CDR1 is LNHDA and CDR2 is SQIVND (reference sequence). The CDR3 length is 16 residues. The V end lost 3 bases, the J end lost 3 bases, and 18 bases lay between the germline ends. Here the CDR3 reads CASSICLEGDCYEQYF. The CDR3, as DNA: TGTGCCAGTAGTATTTGTCTGGAGGGGGATTGCTACGAGCAGTACTTC.

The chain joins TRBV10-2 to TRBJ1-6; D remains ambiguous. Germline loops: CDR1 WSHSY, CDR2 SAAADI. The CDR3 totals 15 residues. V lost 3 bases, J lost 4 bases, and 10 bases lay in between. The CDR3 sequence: CASSDPIDYNSPLHF. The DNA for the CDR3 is TGCGCCAGCAGTGATCCCATAGATTATAATTCACCCCTCCACTTT.

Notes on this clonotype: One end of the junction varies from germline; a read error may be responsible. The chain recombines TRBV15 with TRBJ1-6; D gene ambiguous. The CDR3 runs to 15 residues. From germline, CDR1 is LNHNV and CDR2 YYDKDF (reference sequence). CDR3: CATSSDVSQDSPLYF. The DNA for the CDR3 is TGTGCCACCAGCAGTGATGTGAGTCAGGATTCACCCCTCTACTTT.

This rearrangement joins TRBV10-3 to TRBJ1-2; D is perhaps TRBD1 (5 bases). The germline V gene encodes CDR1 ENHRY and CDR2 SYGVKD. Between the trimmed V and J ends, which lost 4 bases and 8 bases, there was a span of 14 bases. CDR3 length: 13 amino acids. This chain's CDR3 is CAISVMGLQGYTF. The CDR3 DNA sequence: TGTGCCATCAGTGTTATGGGGCTACAGGGCTACACCTTC.

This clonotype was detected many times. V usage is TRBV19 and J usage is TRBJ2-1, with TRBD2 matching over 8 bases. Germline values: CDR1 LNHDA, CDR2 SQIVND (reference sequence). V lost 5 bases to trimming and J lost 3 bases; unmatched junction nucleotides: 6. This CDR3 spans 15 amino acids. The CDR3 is CASSGLGLDYNEQFF. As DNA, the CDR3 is TGTGCCAGTAGTGGTTTGGGACTAGACTACAATGAGCAGTTCTTC.

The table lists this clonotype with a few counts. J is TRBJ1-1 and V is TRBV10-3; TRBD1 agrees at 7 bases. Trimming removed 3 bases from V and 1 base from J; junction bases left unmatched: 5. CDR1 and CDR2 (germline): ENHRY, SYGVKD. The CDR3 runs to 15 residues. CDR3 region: CAISDTGAKNTEAFF. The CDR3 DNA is TGTGCCATCAGTGATACAGGGGCGAAGAACACTGAAGCTTTCTTT.

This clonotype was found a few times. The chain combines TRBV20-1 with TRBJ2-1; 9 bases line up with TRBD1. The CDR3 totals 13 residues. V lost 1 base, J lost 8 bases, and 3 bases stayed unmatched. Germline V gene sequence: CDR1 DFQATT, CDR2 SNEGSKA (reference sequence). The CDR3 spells CSARVTGGHEQFF. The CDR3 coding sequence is TGCAGTGCTAGAGTGACAGGGGGTCATGAGCAGTTCTTC.

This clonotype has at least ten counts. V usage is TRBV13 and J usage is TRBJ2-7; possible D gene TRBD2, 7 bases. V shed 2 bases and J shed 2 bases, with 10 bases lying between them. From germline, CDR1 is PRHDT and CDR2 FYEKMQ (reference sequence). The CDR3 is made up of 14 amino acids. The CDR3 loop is CASSLSGTTYEQYF. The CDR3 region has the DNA TGTGCCAGCAGCTTAAGCGGGACAACCTACGAGCAGTACTTC.

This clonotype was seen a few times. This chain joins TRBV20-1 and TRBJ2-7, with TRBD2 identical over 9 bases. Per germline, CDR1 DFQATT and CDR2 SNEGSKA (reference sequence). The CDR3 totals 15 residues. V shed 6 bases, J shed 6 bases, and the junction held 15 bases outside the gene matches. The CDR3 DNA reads TGCAGTGCCCCCCCCTCAGCTAGCGGGATTGCCGAGCAGTACTTC. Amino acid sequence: CSAPPSASGIAEQYF.